The 11 T cell receptor beta chains presented below share a single source sample, sequenced in a study of Ad26.COV2.S vaccination and SARS-CoV-2 variants. The data were produced by immunoSEQ multiplex PCR, yet TCRdb's version contains in-frame clones alone and is incomplete. Of approximately 480,000 clones listed, about 83% are singletons. Noted treatment: some 20 received Ad26.COV2.S at low or high dose, single or two shots; 5 received placebo; per-sample allocation not given. Day 63 after the first vaccine or placebo injection was the time point for sampling. The sample consisted of peripheral blood, taken in a trial of Ad26.COV2.S vaccine versus placebo. All receptors derive from a person between 18 and 65 years old who received the Ad26.COV2.S COVID-19 vaccine or a placebo.

This clone was recorded a few times. Here the CDR3 DNA reads TGTGCCAGCAGTAGGGCTGGGGACAACAATCAGCCCCAGCATTTT. Protein: CASSRAGDNNQPQHF. This chain joins TRBV6-2 or TRBV6-3 and TRBJ1-5; D is possibly TRBD1 (6 bases). Trimming left V 5 bases short and J 3 bases short, with 14 bases between. The CDR3 covers 15 residues. Germline-derived CDR1 and CDR2 are MNHEY and SVGEGT.

The CDR3 DNA sequence: TGTGCCAGCAGCCAAAGGGGGGGCCACACTGAAGCTTTCTTT. Translated: CASSQRGGHTEAFF. The chain is built from TRBV3-1 (or the pseudogene TRBV3-2) and TRBJ1-1; perhaps TRBD1 as D (6 bases). Trimming cost V 2 bases and J 3 bases, with 10 bases left between them. The CDR3 runs to 14 residues. Germline V gene lookup returns CDR1 LGHDT and CDR2 YNNKEL (reference sequence).

This clone has a handful of counts. This sample also contains other DNA sequences that code for the same CDR3. The chain combines TRBV2 with TRBJ2-2; TRBD2 matches at 12 bases. V trimming: 6 bases; J trimming: 4 bases; junction bases outside the gene matches: 3. Per the germline V gene, CDR1 is SNHLY and CDR2 is FYNNEI. CDR3 length: 15 residues. The CDR3 protein is CASRRLAGVTGELFF. The CDR3 nucleotides are TGTGCCAGCAGACGACTAGCGGGAGTCACCGGGGAGCTGTTTTTT. The full variable domain, in which reference TRBV2 and TRBJ2-2 provide the parts outside the CDR3, is EPEVTQTPSHQVTQMGQEVILRCVPISNHLYFYWYRQILGQKVEFLVSFYNNEISEKSEIFDDQFSVERPDGSNFTLKIRSTKLEDSAMYFCASRRLAGVTGELFFGEGSRLTVL.

This clone was seen just once. The rearrangement joins TRBV19 to TRBJ2-7; D uncertain. Germline assignment: CDR1 LNHDA and CDR2 SQIVND (reference sequence). This CDR3 has 14 residues. The V end was cut by 2 bases, the J end by 2 bases, with 10 bases between. Here the CDR3 DNA reads TGTGCCAGTAGTATAAGCGCTAGTGCCTACGAGCAGTACTTC. It encodes CASSISASAYEQYF.

The chain recombines TRBV19 with TRBJ2-7, with a weak D call TRBD2 (5 bases). The germline V and J ends were trimmed by 8 bases and 3 bases, with 14 bases remaining between them. This CDR3 has 13 residues. Germline V CDR1 and CDR2: LNHDA, SQIVND (reference sequence). CDR3 amino acids: CASGPAGRYEQYF. In nucleotides, the CDR3 is TGTGCCAGTGGGCCGGCGGGCCGCTACGAGCAGTACTTC.

This clone was detected only once. The chain uses TRBV23-1 and TRBJ1-5; a possible D gene is TRBD1 (5 bases). TRBV23-1 is annotated as an ORF whose role is uncertain. V was trimmed by 9 bases and J by 3 bases, leaving 18 bases between them. The CDR3 consists of 15 residues. This chain's CDR3 is CAREGTGGLNQPQHF. The DNA of the CDR3 is TGCGCCAGGGAAGGAACAGGTGGCCTCAATCAGCCCCAGCATTTT.

The genes are TRBV2 and TRBJ1-5; unclear D gene. Germline CDR1 and CDR2: SNHLY and FYNNEI. The germline V and J ends were trimmed by 3 bases and 0 bases, with 9 bases remaining between them. The CDR3 has 15 amino acids. The CDR3 DNA is TGTGCCAGCAGTGATGGGAGGTCTAGCAATCAGCCCCAGCATTTT. As protein: CASSDGRSSNQPQHF.

The chain is built from TRBV7-7 and TRBJ2-1; 11 bases agree with TRBD2. The CDR3 runs to 16 residues. Germline lookup yields CDR1 SSHAT and CDR2 FNYEAQ (reference sequence). Trimming at V came to 5 bases and at J to 5 bases, leaving 8 bases not matched to a gene. The CDR3, as DNA: TGTGCCAGCAGCCCACTAGCGGGAGCAATCAACAATGAGCAGTTCTTC. Its protein product is CASSPLAGAINNEQFF.

The chain employs TRBV6-5 and TRBJ1-2; D possibly corresponds to TRBD1 (6 bases). Germline V gene lookup returns CDR1 MNHEY and CDR2 SVGAGI. The CDR3 totals 15 residues. Trimming left V 4 bases short and J 7 bases short, with 19 bases between. The CDR3 reads CASSFPGGAVFGYTF. The CDR3 DNA is TGTGCCAGCAGTTTTCCGGGGGGGGCGGTATTTGGCTACACCTTC.

This clone was seen just once. V gene TRBV5-1 combines with J gene TRBJ2-7; D is unresolved. This CDR3 contains 15 residues. Per the germline V gene, CDR1 is SGHRS and CDR2 is YFSETQ. The ends were cut back, 4 bases at V and 6 bases at J, with 20 bases in the middle. CDR3 region: CASSLRQDGVSEQYF. CDR3 DNA sequence: TGCGCCAGCAGCCTACGGCAGGATGGGGTATCCGAGCAGTACTTC.

This clone came up a few times. This sequence joins TRBV19 and TRBJ2-7; the D gene could be TRBD1 or TRBD2 (6 bases each). Trimming shortened V by 5 bases and J by 0 bases, and 14 bases separated the two germline ends. Germline V gene sequence: CDR1 LNHDA, CDR2 SQIVND (reference sequence). This CDR3 has 15 residues. The CDR3 protein is CASSVQGTDSYEQYF. The CDR3 DNA follows: TGTGCCAGTAGTGTGCAGGGGACTGACTCCTACGAGCAGTACTTC.